A selection of T cell receptor beta chains follows, all from one sample in a study of T cell repertoires in cytomegalovirus infection. From the reads, TCRdb called clonotypes with MiXCR, one entry per CDR3 protein. The table includes around 450,000 distinct CDR3 sequences, roughly 31% detected once. The material sequenced was PBMCs. The receptors come from a human donor in good health (CMV status not recorded). Some clones in this sample may be carry-over from other donors' samples. Each CDR3 is given with its conserved first and last residue. A D gene is named only where the DNA matches it firmly. Clone size is not always given. Where it is, it says once, few, many or a class for expanded clones.

CASSQELGIFGTGGNYGYTF,TGTGCCAGCAGCCAAGAGTTGGGTATCTTCGGGACAGGGGGTAACTATGGCTACACCTTC,TRBJ1-2,TRBV7-9,TRBD1,.
CASSPDSTGAGELFF,TGTGCCAGCAGCCCAGACAGTACGGGTGCCGGGGAGCTGTTTTTT,TRBJ2-2,TRBV11-3,.,once
CASTQPGHNYGYTF,TGTGCCAGTACCCAACCAGGACATAACTATGGCTACACCTTC,TRBJ1-2,TRBV19,.,.
CASSLAVNSGGSTDTQYF,TGTGCCAGCAGCTTAGCCGTGAATAGCGGGGGGTCGACAGATACGCAGTATTTT,TRBJ2-3,TRBV7-9,TRBD2,few
CASRDRDRVSGELFF,TGTGCCAGCAGAGACCGGGACAGGGTTTCCGGGGAGCTGTTTTTT,TRBJ2-2,TRBV6-5,TRBD1,many
CASSQDWGGNNSPLHF,TGCGCCAGCAGCCAAGATTGGGGGGGCAATAATTCACCCCTCCACTTT,TRBJ1-6,TRBV4-1,.,.
CASSLGTGPNTEAFF,TGTGCCAGCAGCTTAGGGACCGGTCCGAACACTGAAGCTTTCTTT,TRBJ1-1,TRBV7-6,.,.
CASSLDLAGGPGGEYEQYF,TGTGCCAGCAGCTTAGACCTAGCGGGGGGCCCCGGGGGCGAATACGAGCAGTACTTC,TRBJ2-7,TRBV11-2,TRBD2,many
CASSYRDRVYNEQFF,TGCGCCAGCAGTTACCGGGACAGGGTGTACAATGAGCAGTTCTTC,TRBJ2-1,TRBV5-1,TRBD1,few
CSARDPGGSEIYEQYF,TGCAGTGCTAGAGATCCCGGGGGGTCAGAGATTTACGAGCAGTACTTC,TRBJ2-7,TRBV20-1,TRBD2,.
CSAMVGQGPPHEQFF,TGCAGTGCTATGGTAGGACAGGGTCCCCCTCACGAGCAGTTCTTC,TRBJ2-1,TRBV20-1,TRBD1,.
CASSWAGKVQPQHF,TGTGCCAGCAGTTGGGCAGGGAAGGTTCAGCCCCAGCATTTT,TRBJ1-5,TRBV6-2/TRBV6-3,.,few
CASTLDRGSYNEQFF,TGTGCCAGTACCTTGGACAGGGGCTCCTACAATGAGCAGTTCTTC,TRBJ2-1,TRBV19,TRBD1,many
CASSPGAGIWITDTQYF,TGTGCCAGCAGCCCGGGGGCCGGGATCTGGATCACAGATACGCAGTATTTT,TRBJ2-3,TRBV7-2,.,many
CASRSGGRTINTEAFF,TGTGCCAGCAGGTCCGGGGGACGAACTATCAACACTGAAGCTTTCTTT,TRBJ1-1,TRBV12-3/TRBV12-4,.,few
CDTSRSTSGEETPYF,TGTGACACCAGCAGATCTACTAGCGGGGAAGAGACCCCGTACTTC,TRBJ2-5,TRBV15,TRBD2,.
CASSLIWDQPQHF,TGTGCCAGCAGTTTAATCTGGGATCAGCCCCAGCATTTT,TRBJ1-5,TRBV12-3/TRBV12-4,.,.
CASSPWAGDSTDTQYF,TGTGCCAGCAGTCCTTGGGCAGGGGATAGCACAGATACGCAGTATTTT,TRBJ2-3,TRBV7-2,.,many
CASKTAASYNEQFF,TGTGCCAGCAAAACTGCCGCATCCTACAATGAGCAGTTCTTC,TRBJ2-1,TRBV28,.,few
CASGQGPYEQYF,TGTGCCAGTGGACAGGGGCCCTACGAGCAGTACTTC,TRBJ2-7,TRBV6-1,TRBD1,few
CASSPRGSDTQYF,TGTGCCAGCAGCCCACGGGGGTCAGATACGCAGTATTTT,TRBJ2-3,TRBV7-2,.,many
CAISEGGSQPQHF,TGTGCCATCAGTGAAGGGGGCAGTCAGCCCCAGCATTTT,TRBJ1-5,TRBV10-3,TRBD1,.
CSGGQGKGGYTF,TGCAGCGGCGGACAGGGGAAAGGGGGCTACACCTTC,TRBJ1-2,TRBV29-1,TRBD1,few
CASSLPMSGGSTDTQYF,TGTGCCAGCAGCCTCCCCATGAGCGGGGGGTCCACAGATACGCAGTATTTT,TRBJ2-3,TRBV11-2,TRBD2,few
CASSPVGTGLNEQYF,TGTGCCAGCAGCCCCGTAGGGACAGGGCTTAACGAGCAGTACTTC,TRBJ2-7,TRBV5-4,TRBD1,.
CASSQPGQANTGELFF,TGTGCCAGTAGCCAACCGGGACAGGCGAACACCGGGGAGCTGTTTTTT,TRBJ2-2,TRBV19,TRBD1,few
CASSLAPHSQETQYF,TGTGCCAGCAGCTTAGCCCCCCATTCACAAGAGACCCAGTACTTC,TRBJ2-5,TRBV7-2,.,.
CSARGGTGAYGYTF,TGCAGTGCTAGAGGGGGGACAGGGGCCTATGGCTACACCTTC,TRBJ1-2,TRBV20-1,TRBD1,few
CASSLFPGPTEKLFF,TGTGCCAGCAGTTTATTCCCGGGACCGACTGAAAAACTGTTTTTT,TRBJ1-4,TRBV28,.,.
CASSMRGSTDTQYF,TGTGCCAGCAGCATGCGGGGGAGCACAGATACGCAGTATTTT,TRBJ2-3,TRBV6-5,TRBD2,.
CASRFVRDRGLTGELFF,TGTGCCAGCCGATTCGTCCGGGACAGGGGCCTAACCGGGGAGCTGTTTTTT,TRBJ2-2,TRBV6-2/TRBV6-3,TRBD1,.
CASSLGAGGTDTQYF,TGTGCCAGCAGCTTAGGAGCGGGGGGAACAGATACGCAGTATTTT,TRBJ2-3,TRBV7-6,TRBD2,many
CASSLGGKGTDTQYF,TGTGCCAGCAGCTTGGGCGGGAAGGGCACAGATACGCAGTATTTT,TRBJ2-3,TRBV5-4,.,few
CSAKQGDTEAFF,TGCAGTGCAAAACAGGGGGACACTGAAGCTTTCTTT,TRBJ1-1,TRBV20-1,TRBD1,.
CASSYSRGLAYNEQFF,TGTGCCAGCAGTTACTCACGAGGTCTGGCCTACAATGAGCAGTTCTTC,TRBJ2-1,TRBV6-5,.,.
CASSSDSWGNQPQHF,TGTGCCAGTAGTTCGGACAGTTGGGGCAATCAGCCCCAGCATTTT,TRBJ1-5,TRBV19,.,once
CASSLLAAGDREQFF,TGCGCCAGCAGCCTCCTCGCAGCGGGGGACCGCGAGCAGTTCTTC,TRBJ2-1,TRBV4-1,TRBD2,few
CASTSFGQNTEAFF,TGTGCCAGCACTTCTTTCGGGCAGAACACTGAAGCTTTCTTT,TRBJ1-1,TRBV6-6,.,.
CSASVIGDQPQHF,TGCAGTGCTAGCGTTATTGGGGATCAGCCCCAGCATTTT,TRBJ1-5,TRBV20-1,.,.
CASSLGTGTDTQYF,TGTGCCAGCAGCTTAGGTACGGGGACAGATACGCAGTATTTT,TRBJ2-3,TRBV7-9,.,many
CASGDHLTGSTEAFF,TGTGCCAGCGGGGACCATCTGACTGGGAGCACTGAAGCTTTCTTT,TRBJ1-1,TRBV2,.,few
CSAGTGPYNEQFF,TGCAGTGCCGGGACAGGGCCTTACAATGAGCAGTTCTTC,TRBJ2-1,TRBV20-1,TRBD1,.
CASSLTTGNTEAFF,TGTGCCAGCAGCTTAACGACAGGGAACACTGAAGCTTTCTTT,TRBJ1-1,TRBV7-9,.,many
CASRLDLHTQYF,TGCGCCAGCCGCTTGGACCTCCATACGCAGTATTTT,TRBJ2-3,TRBV5-1,.,.
CASYVGDTQYF,TGTGCCAGCTATGTAGGAGATACGCAGTATTTT,TRBJ2-3,TRBV2,.,.
CASSLSPGTGLEEQYF,TGTGCCAGCAGTTTGTCCCCCGGGACAGGGTTAGAAGAGCAGTACTTC,TRBJ2-7,TRBV12-3/TRBV12-4,TRBD1,few
CASSSGQDRVSNVLTF,TGTGCCAGCAGCTCCGGCCAGGACAGGGTCTCCAACGTCCTGACTTTC,TRBJ2-6,TRBV7-6,TRBD1,many
CASVGTGSLGPQHF,TGTGCCAGCGTTGGGACAGGTTCATTAGGTCCCCAGCATTTT,TRBJ1-5,TRBV19,TRBD1,.
CASSERGGRNTEAFF,TGTGCCAGCAGCGAACGAGGGGGCCGGAACACTGAAGCTTTCTTT,TRBJ1-1,TRBV11-2,TRBD1,few
CASSELATGELFF,TGTGCCAGCAGTGAACTAGCCACCGGGGAGCTGTTTTTT,TRBJ2-2,TRBV6-4,.,few
CASSLAGTGTTGNTIYF,TGTGCCAGCAGCTTGGCCGGGACAGGTACGACTGGAAACACCATATATTTT,TRBJ1-3,TRBV5-5,TRBD1,.
CASSQGQGPWNNEQFF,TGCGCCAGCAGTCAAGGACAGGGCCCCTGGAACAATGAGCAGTTCTTC,TRBJ2-1,TRBV23-1,TRBD1,few
CASSLADRTYGYTF,TGTGCCAGCAGCTTGGCGGACAGAACCTATGGCTACACCTTC,TRBJ1-2,TRBV7-8,.,many
CASDNTLRGRQETQYF,TGTGCCAGCGACAATACACTGCGGGGGAGACAAGAGACCCAGTACTTC,TRBJ2-5,TRBV7-9,TRBD2,few
CASSQGGQGSYNEQFF,TGCGCCAGCAGCCAAGGAGGACAGGGGTCGTACAATGAGCAGTTCTTC,TRBJ2-1,TRBV4-1,TRBD1,few
CASRASGGNQETQYF,TGCGCCAGCCGGGCTAGCGGGGGGAACCAAGAGACCCAGTACTTC,TRBJ2-5,TRBV4-1,TRBD2,few
CASSTTGRGHQPQHF,TGTGCCAGTAGTACAACAGGGAGAGGCCATCAGCCCCAGCATTTT,TRBJ1-5,TRBV19,.,.
CASSESWGGSNQPQHF,TGTGCCAGCAGTGAGTCTTGGGGGGGAAGCAATCAGCCCCAGCATTTT,TRBJ1-5,TRBV2,.,few